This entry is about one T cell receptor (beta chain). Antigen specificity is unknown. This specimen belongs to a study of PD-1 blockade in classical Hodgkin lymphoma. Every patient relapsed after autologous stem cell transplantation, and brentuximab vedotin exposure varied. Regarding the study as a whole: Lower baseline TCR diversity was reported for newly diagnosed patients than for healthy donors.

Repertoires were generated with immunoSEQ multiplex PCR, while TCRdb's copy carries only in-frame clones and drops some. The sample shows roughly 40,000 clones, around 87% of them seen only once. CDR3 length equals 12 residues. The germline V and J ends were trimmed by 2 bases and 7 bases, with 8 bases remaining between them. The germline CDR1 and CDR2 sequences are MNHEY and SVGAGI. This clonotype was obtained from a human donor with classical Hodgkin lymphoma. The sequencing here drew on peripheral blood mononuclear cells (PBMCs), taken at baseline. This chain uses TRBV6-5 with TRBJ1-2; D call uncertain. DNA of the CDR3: TGTGCCAGCAGTTACGGAGCTCGTGGCTACACCTTC. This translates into CASSYGARGYTF.